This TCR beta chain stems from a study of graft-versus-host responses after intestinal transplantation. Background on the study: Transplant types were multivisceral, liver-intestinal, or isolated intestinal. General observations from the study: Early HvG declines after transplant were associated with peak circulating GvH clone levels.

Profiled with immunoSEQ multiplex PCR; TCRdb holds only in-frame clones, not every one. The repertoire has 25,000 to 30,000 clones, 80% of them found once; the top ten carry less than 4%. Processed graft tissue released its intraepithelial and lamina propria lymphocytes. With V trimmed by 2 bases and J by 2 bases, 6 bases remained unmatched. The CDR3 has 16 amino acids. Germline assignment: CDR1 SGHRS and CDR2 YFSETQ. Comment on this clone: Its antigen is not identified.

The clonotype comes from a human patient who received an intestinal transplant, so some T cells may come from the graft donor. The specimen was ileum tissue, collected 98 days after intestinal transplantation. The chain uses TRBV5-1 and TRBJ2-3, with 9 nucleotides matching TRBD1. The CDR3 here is CASSFSGTGSTDTQYF. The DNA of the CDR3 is TGCGCCAGCAGCTTTTCCGGGACAGGGTCCACAGATACGCAGTATTTT.